The 14 T cell receptor beta chains below all came from one sample that was sequenced in a study of control samples from healthy donors and cancer patients. The assay was immunoSEQ multiplex PCR, and TCRdb's table has in-frame clones only and misses some. In the table there are roughly 80,000 clones, roughly 86% of which are singletons. Sequenced material: blood. These receptors all come from a man in his fifties in good health.

The rearrangement links TRBV6-5 to TRBJ2-7; D is ambiguous. The CDR3 has 13 residues. Looked up from germline, CDR1 is MNHEY and CDR2 is SVGAGI. V was trimmed by 8 bases and J by 2 bases, leaving 13 bases between them. This CDR3 is CASGLSETYEQYF. In DNA, the CDR3 is TGTGCCAGCGGCCTCAGTGAGACCTACGAGCAGTACTTC.

The chain recombines TRBV19 with TRBJ1-5; D gene ambiguous. CDR1 and CDR2 (germline): LNHDA, SQIVND (reference sequence). Trimming cost V 6 bases and J 6 bases, with 18 bases left between them. The CDR3 has 15 amino acids. The CDR3 spells CASSLDGRAFQPQHF. In DNA, the CDR3 is TGTGCCAGTAGCTTAGACGGCCGGGCTTTTCAGCCCCAGCATTTT. The complete variable domain, with remaining parts taken from reference TRBV19 and TRBJ1-5, reads DGGITQSPKYLFRKEGQNVTLSCEQNLNHDAMYWYRQDPGQGLRLIYYSQIVNDFQKGDIAEGYSVSREKKESFPLTVTSAQKNPTAFYLCASSLDGRAFQPQHFGDGTRLSIL.

The chain uses TRBV19 and TRBJ1-1; 10 bases line up with TRBD1. Losses at the gene ends were 5 bases for V and 3 bases for J; bases not matched to a gene: 6. This CDR3 is 15 amino acids long. Germline V CDR1 and CDR2: LNHDA, SQIVND (reference sequence). The chain's CDR3 is CASSPWTGGDTEAFF. The DNA for the CDR3 is TGTGCCAGTAGTCCCTGGACAGGGGGGGACACTGAAGCTTTCTTT.

This sequence joins TRBV19 and TRBJ2-7; D is unresolved. CDR3 length: 12 amino acids. CDR1 and CDR2 from the germline V gene are LNHDA and SQIVND (reference sequence). V lost 1 base and J 2 bases, leaving 3 bases between the germline ends. The CDR3 DNA follows: TGTGCCAGTAGTATAGGGCCCTACGAGCAGTACTTC. Translating gives CASSIGPYEQYF. Supplemented by reference TRBV19 and TRBJ2-7, the full variable domain reads DGGITQSPKYLFRKEGQNVTLSCEQNLNHDAMYWYRQDPGQGLRLIYYSQIVNDFQKGDIAEGYSVSREKKESFPLTVTSAQKNPTAFYLCASSIGPYEQYFGPGTRLTVT.

The chain joins TRBV12-3 or TRBV12-4 to TRBJ1-4; D call uncertain. This CDR3 spans 13 amino acids. The V and J ends lost 6 bases and 0 bases respectively, with 5 bases between them. The CDR3 DNA follows: TGTGCCAGCAGCCATGCAACTAATGAAAAACTGTTTTTT. Its translation: CASSHATNEKLFF.

This clone was observed a single time. The chain couples TRBV5-4 to TRBJ2-5; D gene uncertain. CDR3 length: 13 residues. Looked up from germline, CDR1 is SGHNT and CDR2 is YYREEE (reference sequence). Trimming shortened V by 2 bases and J by 5 bases, and 10 bases separated the two germline ends. In DNA form, the CDR3 reads TGTGCCAGCAGCTTAGCCGACCGGGAGACCCAGTACTTC. Encoded protein: CASSLADRETQYF. Drawing the rest from reference TRBV5-4 and TRBJ2-5, the complete variable domain is ETGVTQSPTHLIKTRGQQVTLRCSSQSGHNTVSWYQQALGQGPQFIFQYYREEENGRGNFPPRFSGLQFPNYSSELNVNALELDDSALYLCASSLADRETQYFGPGTRLLVL.

This chain joins TRBV19 and TRBJ2-3; D might be TRBD1 (7 bases). CDR1 and CDR2 (germline): LNHDA, SQIVND (reference sequence). The CDR3 covers 14 residues. V gave up 4 bases and J gave up 3 bases, with 11 bases separating them. CDR3 amino acids: CASSNQGGTDTQYF. Written as DNA, the CDR3 is TGTGCCAGTAGTAACCAGGGGGGAACAGATACGCAGTATTTT. The entire variable domain, with the rest obtained from reference TRBV19 and TRBJ2-3, is as follows: DGGITQSPKYLFRKEGQNVTLSCEQNLNHDAMYWYRQDPGQGLRLIYYSQIVNDFQKGDIAEGYSVSREKKESFPLTVTSAQKNPTAFYLCASSNQGGTDTQYFGPGTRLTVL.

This chain links TRBV27 with TRBJ2-3; 8 nucleotides align to TRBD2. Germline trimming cut 1 base from V and 3 bases from J; bases unmatched to any gene: 6. Germline V gene data show CDR1 as MNHEY and CDR2 as SMNVEV (reference sequence). This CDR3 is 16 amino acids long. CDR3 in DNA: TGTGCCAGCAGTTTATTCAGGACTAGCCCTACAGATACGCAGTATTTT. As protein: CASSLFRTSPTDTQYF.

The chain links TRBV6-5 to TRBJ2-2; D not certain. Germline assignment: CDR1 MNHEY and CDR2 SVGAGI. This CDR3 comprises 14 residues. V lost 7 bases, J lost 1 base, and 10 bases lay in between. The CDR3 DNA is TGTGCCAGCAAGACCCGGCAGAACACCGGGGAGCTGTTTTTT. This gives the protein CASKTRQNTGELFF.

V is TRBV7-2 and J is TRBJ2-7, with TRBD1 matching 9 bases. V lost 5 bases and J lost 4; bases outside the gene matches: 6. The CDR3 is made up of 14 amino acids. Germline assignment: CDR1 SGHTA and CDR2 FQGNSA. CDR3 region: CASSQGQGLYEQYF. As DNA, the CDR3 is TGTGCCAGCAGCCAAGGACAGGGGTTGTACGAGCAGTACTTC.

This clone has a handful of counts. The chain combines TRBV7-9 with TRBJ2-7; D unclear. The CDR3 is made up of 13 amino acids. The germline gives CDR1 SEHNR, CDR2 FQNEAQ (reference sequence). V shed 7 bases and J shed 0 bases, with 10 bases lying between them. This CDR3 is CASTDHGSYEQYF. The DNA for the CDR3 is TGTGCCAGCACGGACCACGGCTCCTACGAGCAGTACTTC.

The count of this clone is one. The chain carries TRBV2 and TRBJ1-5; 8 bases are a match to TRBD1. CDR3 size: 14 residues. Germline trimming cut 2 bases from V and 6 bases from J; bases unmatched to any gene: 3. CDR1 is SNHLY, CDR2 FYNNEI, per germline. The DNA of the CDR3 is TGTGCCAGCAGTGAAAGGGACAGGATTCAGCCCCAGCATTTT. This sequence encodes CASSERDRIQPQHF. Drawing the rest from reference TRBV2 and TRBJ1-5, the complete variable domain is EPEVTQTPSHQVTQMGQEVILRCVPISNHLYFYWYRQILGQKVEFLVSFYNNEISEKSEIFDDQFSVERPDGSNFTLKIRSTKLEDSAMYFCASSERDRIQPQHFGDGTRLSIL.

CDR3 residues: CASSLTVKTTDSTDTQYF. The CDR3 bases are TGTGCCAGCAGCTTAACCGTCAAAACGACAGACAGCACAGATACGCAGTATTTT. The rearrangement joins TRBV13 to TRBJ2-3; D possibly corresponds to TRBD1 (5 bases). The V gene lost 2 bases and the J gene lost 0 bases, with 18 bases spanning the gap. The CDR3 length is 18 residues. Germline V gives CDR1 PRHDT, CDR2 FYEKMQ (reference sequence).

The chain carries TRBV13 and TRBJ2-1, with 13 positions matching TRBD2. The length of the CDR3 is 17 residues. Germline assignment: CDR1 PRHDT and CDR2 FYEKMQ (reference sequence). The V gene end was trimmed by 4 bases and the J gene end by 8 bases; junction bases not matched to a gene: 11. The CDR3 DNA reads as TGTGCCAGCAGCTCCTTAACTAGCGGGGGGGCCAAGGATGAGCAGTTCTTC. This codes for CASSSLTSGGAKDEQFF.